This T cell receptor beta chain was identified during a study of CD8 T cells in ankylosing spondylitis. The authors made TCR beta libraries by quantitative 5'-RACE with molecular barcodes. TCRdb itself ran the 5' RACE reads through MiXCR, one entry per CDR3 protein. The repertoire has approximately 540,000 distinct CDR3 sequences, more than 9.5% of them found once; the top ten carry under 7.5%. The CDR3 is 15 residues long. The V segment lost 6 bases and the J segment 6 bases; nucleotides outside the gene matches: 15. The germline CDR1 and CDR2 sequences are DFQATT and SNEGSKA (reference sequence). This clonotype showed up just a few times. The antigen is unknown. Study-wide results and caveats: A TCR beta motif of under ten highly homologous variants seemed to mark ankylosing spondylitis blood.

The sequence was obtained from a male donor with ankylosing spondylitis. The sample comprised blood, either unsorted or a sorted T cell fraction (not recorded which). The J gene is TRBJ2-5, the V gene TRBV20-1; 8 nucleotides match TRBD1. This CDR3 reads CSAVRAGGILKTQYF. In DNA, the CDR3 is TGCAGTGCCGTCAGGGCAGGGGGCATCTTGAAGACCCAGTACTTC.